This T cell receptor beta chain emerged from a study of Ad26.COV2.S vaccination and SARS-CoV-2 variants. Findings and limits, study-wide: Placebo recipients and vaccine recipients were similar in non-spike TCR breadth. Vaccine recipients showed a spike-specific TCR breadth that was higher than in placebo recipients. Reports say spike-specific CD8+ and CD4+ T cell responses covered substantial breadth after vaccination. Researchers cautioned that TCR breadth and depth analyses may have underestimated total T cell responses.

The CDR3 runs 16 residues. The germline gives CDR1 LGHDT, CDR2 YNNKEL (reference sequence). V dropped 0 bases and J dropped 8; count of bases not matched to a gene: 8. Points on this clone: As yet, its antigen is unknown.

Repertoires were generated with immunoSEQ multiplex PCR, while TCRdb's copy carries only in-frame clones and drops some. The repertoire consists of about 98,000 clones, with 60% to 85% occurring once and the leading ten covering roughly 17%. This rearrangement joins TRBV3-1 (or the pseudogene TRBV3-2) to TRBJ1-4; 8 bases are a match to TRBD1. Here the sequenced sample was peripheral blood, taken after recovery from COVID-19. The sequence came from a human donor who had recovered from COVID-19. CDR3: CASSQDWGQGAEKLFF. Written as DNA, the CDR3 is TGTGCCAGCAGCCAAGATTGGGGGCAGGGGGCGGAAAAACTGTTTTTT.